The sequence of this TCR beta chain was determined in a study of cytomegalovirus exposure and HLA in healthy donors. Comment on this clone: What it binds is unknown.

Points from the study as a whole: According to an earlier analysis, most TCR beta V segments yielded productive rearrangements about 90% or about 30% of the time. Within the data, a cluster of highly shared sequence variants was likely a sequencing artifact.

This CDR3 is built from 13 residues. V lost 3 bases and J 2 bases, leaving 8 bases between the germline ends. From germline, CDR1 is GTSNPN and CDR2 SVGIG (reference sequence). The donors, nominally healthy at sampling, likely had unrecorded immune exposures. PCR involved 60 Vbeta and 13 Jbeta primers. Study processing details: Later, an analysis found about 80 million unique TCR beta chains, and about 10 million of these were shared. Clones were sequenced by immunoSEQ multiplex PCR, and TCRdb holds only the in-frame ones, with some missing. That table supplies the V and J calls and clone size; D and trimming were determined from the DNA. The data contain more than 150,000 clones, 84% of them singletons.

V gene TRBV30 combines with J gene TRBJ1-3; possible D gene TRBD1, 6 bases. This clonotype was obtained from a boy between 2 and 10 years old in good health and CMV-seronegative. The sequencing sample was made of PBMCs. The CDR3, as DNA: TGTGCCTGGAGGTACAGGGCTGGAAACACCATATATTTT. Its translation: CAWRYRAGNTIYF.